Below are 29 T cell receptor beta chains sequenced from a single sample in a study of T cells and Merkel cell carcinoma outcomes. TCRdb's copy holds only in-frame clones and misses some; the assay was immunoSEQ multiplex PCR. The table records over 15,000 clones, approximately 87% of them present only once. The sequenced sample was tumor tissue from Merkel cell carcinoma. The receptors originated from a human donor with Merkel cell carcinoma.

The chain employs TRBV6-1 and TRBJ2-3; unclear D gene. V lost 0 bases and J 2 bases, leaving 6 bases between the germline ends. The CDR3 length is 14 residues. Germline lookup yields CDR1 MNHNS and CDR2 SASEGT. CDR3 DNA: TGTGCCAGCAGTGAAGCCAGCATCACAGATACGCAGTATTTT. This gives the protein CASSEASITDTQYF.

The chain has TRBV27 and TRBJ2-3; D call uncertain. The germline gives CDR1 MNHEY, CDR2 SMNVEV (reference sequence). The CDR3 covers 15 residues. Trimming removed 5 bases from V and 3 bases from J, with 15 bases in between. The CDR3 DNA is TGTGCCAGCAGTCCGATATGGGGTGGTACAGATACGCAGTATTTT. It codes for CASSPIWGGTDTQYF.

As DNA, the CDR3 is TGTGCCAGCAGCCAAATCACCGGGGAGCTGTTTTTT. It specifies CASSQITGELFF. The V call is TRBV6-6, the J call TRBJ2-2; D remains ambiguous. Germline CDR1 and CDR2: MNHNY and SVGAGI (reference sequence). The CDR3 runs to 12 residues. Trimming pared 6 bases from V and 4 bases from J, leaving 6 bases between.

About this clone: At one end, the junction sequence differs from germline, possibly due to a read error. The V gene is TRBV4-1, the J gene TRBJ1-4, with 7 bases matching TRBD1. This CDR3 is built from 17 residues. Germline CDR1 and CDR2: MGHRA and YSYEKL. The CDR3 loop reads CASSPSPPTGTNEKLFF. The CDR3, as DNA: TGCGCCAGCAGCCCCAGCCCGCCGACAGGGACTAATGAAAAGCTGTTTTTT.

Notes on this clone: The junction does not match germline at one end; this may be a read error. Other DNA sequences within the sample encode an identical CDR3. The rearrangement joins TRBV6-5 to TRBJ2-7; 8 bases match TRBD1. The CDR3 contains 14 residues. Germline CDR1 is MNHEY and CDR2 is SVGAGI. As DNA, the CDR3 is TGTGCCAGCAGCGCCGGGACAGGTCGTCGCGAGCAGTACTTT. It encodes CASSAGTGRREQYF.

The rearrangement uses TRBV5-4 and TRBJ1-1; a possible D gene is TRBD1 (5 bases). Trimming shortened V by 2 bases and J by 2 bases, and 13 bases separated the two germline ends. The CDR3 has 15 residues. Germline-derived CDR1 and CDR2 are SGHNT and YYREEE (reference sequence). The CDR3 region has the DNA TGTGCCAGCAGCTTAGGCTTGGGGGAAAACACTGAAGCTTTCTTT. Translation: CASSLGLGENTEAFF.

This rearrangement joins TRBV27 to TRBJ1-1; no clear D. Trimming cost V 2 bases and J 3 bases, with 7 bases left between them. This CDR3 has 13 amino acids. The germline V gene has CDR1 MNHEY and CDR2 SMNVEV (reference sequence). CDR3 in amino acids: CASSLRPDTEAFF. CDR3 sequence (DNA): TGTGCCAGCAGTTTACGGCCTGACACTGAAGCTTTCTTT.

The V gene is TRBV6-1, the J gene TRBJ2-2; tentative D call: TRBD2 (5 bases). The CDR3 runs 15 residues. Trimming took 4 bases from V and 5 from J, leaving 14 bases between them. Germline values: CDR1 MNHNS, CDR2 SASEGT. DNA of the CDR3: TGTGCCAGCAGTGGAATGTCAACGGGGACCGGGGAGCTGTTTTTT. Protein sequence: CASSGMSTGTGELFF.

Here the CDR3 reads CASSLVTGDRYGYTF. In nucleotides, the CDR3 is TGTGCCAGCAGTTTAGTGACAGGGGATCGCTATGGCTACACCTTC. This chain links TRBV27 with TRBJ1-2; 8 bases align to TRBD1. The CDR3 is made up of 15 amino acids. CDR1 and CDR2 from the germline V gene are MNHEY and SMNVEV (reference sequence). The V segment lost 2 bases and the J segment 4 bases; nucleotides outside the gene matches: 6.

The chain employs TRBV25-1 and TRBJ1-2; 8 bases line up with TRBD1. CDR1 MGHDK and CDR2 SYGVNS come from the germline V gene. J was trimmed by 4 bases and V by 4 bases; bases with no gene match: 2. The length of the CDR3 is 13 residues. CDR3 region: CASSADRVYGYTF. In DNA, the CDR3 is TGTGCCAGCAGTGCGGACAGGGTCTATGGCTACACCTTC.

J is TRBJ2-3 and V is TRBV27; D not resolved. Trimming left V 4 bases short and J 4 bases short, with 15 bases between. CDR3 length equals 15 residues. Germline CDR1 reads MNHEY; CDR2 reads SMNVEV (reference sequence). Here the CDR3 reads CASSSALSSADTQYF. The DNA for the CDR3 is TGTGCCAGCAGTTCTGCCCTCTCTAGTGCAGATACGCAGTATTTT.

The chain is built from TRBV12-5 and TRBJ1-3; TRBD1 might be the D (6 bases). Germline V lookup: CDR1 LGHNT, CDR2 FRNRAP. The CDR3 covers 16 residues. Trimming left V 6 bases short and J 0 bases short, with 15 bases between. The CDR3 loop is CASGQDSPSSGNTIYF. CDR3 coding DNA: TGTGCTAGTGGCCAGGACAGCCCTTCCTCTGGAAACACCATATATTTT.

The genes are TRBV14 and TRBJ2-2; perhaps TRBD1 as D (6 bases). CDR1 SGHDN and CDR2 FVKESK come from the germline V gene. The CDR3 has 14 residues. The V end lost 5 bases, the J end lost 4 bases, and 11 bases lay between the germline ends. CDR3 in amino acids: CASSYAGVTGELFF. The CDR3, as DNA: TGTGCCAGCAGCTATGCAGGGGTCACCGGGGAGCTGTTTTTT.

Points on this clone: One end of the junction does not line up with germline, which may come from a read error. The chain has TRBV7-8 and TRBJ1-1; TRBD1 might be the D (5 bases). Germline V gene sequence: CDR1 SGHVS, CDR2 FQNEAQ. The CDR3 runs 15 residues. CDR3 sequence reads: CASSLGGLSNTEACF. The CDR3 DNA follows: TGTGCCAGCAGCTTAGGGGGACTGTCGAACACTGAAGCTTGCTTT.

CDR3: CASSVYGTTYTDTQYF. CDR3 coding DNA: TGCGCCAGCAGCGTCTACGGGACTACATACACAGATACGCAGTATTTT. This chain joins TRBV5-1 and TRBJ2-3, with 7 positions matching TRBD2. The trim removed 4 bases at V and 2 bases at J, leaving 10 bases unmatched. The CDR3 has 16 residues. Germline CDR1 SGHRS, CDR2 YFSETQ.

The chain is built from TRBV7-6 and TRBJ2-3, with D tentatively TRBD1 (6 bases). The CDR3 spans 13 residues. CDR1 SGHVS and CDR2 FNYEAQ come from the germline V gene. The V and J ends lost 5 bases and 5 bases respectively, with 11 bases between them. CDR3 in DNA: TGTGCCAGCAGCCCCCGGGACATAGATACGCAGTATTTT. Translated: CASSPRDIDTQYF.

The chain carries TRBV7-9 and TRBJ2-2; D is uncertain. Germline V gives CDR1 SEHNR, CDR2 FQNEAQ (reference sequence). V lost 1 base, J lost 4 bases, and 7 bases lay in between. The CDR3 is 14 amino acids. This chain's CDR3 is CASSLEWSTGELFF. CDR3 nucleotide sequence: TGTGCCAGCAGCTTAGAATGGAGCACCGGGGAGCTGTTTTTT.

CDR3 DNA sequence: TGTGCCAGTAGACCTGCGGGAGCTAACTATGGCTACACCTTC. It translates to CASRPAGANYGYTF. The chain uses TRBV19 and TRBJ1-2; D is unclear. Trimming cost V 6 bases and J 0 bases, with 11 bases left between them. The CDR3 spans 14 residues. Germline V CDR1 and CDR2: LNHDA, SQIVND (reference sequence).

The rearrangement uses TRBV15 and TRBJ2-7, with D perhaps matching TRBD1 (6 bases). There are 14 residues in the CDR3. With 5 bases removed from V and 5 bases from J, the gap between germline ends came to 16 bases. Germline CDR1 and CDR2: LNHNV and YYDKDF (reference sequence). CDR3 loop: CATSSEVRGHEQYF. CDR3 bases: TGTGCCACCAGCTCAGAGGTCAGGGGCCACGAGCAGTACTTC.

V is TRBV14 and J is TRBJ1-2; D unclear. CDR1 is SGHDN and CDR2 is FVKESK in the germline V gene. This CDR3 comprises 13 residues. The ends were cut back, 1 base at V and 7 bases at J, with 10 bases in the middle. DNA for the CDR3: TGTGCCAGCAGCCAAGTTCGTGGACGTGGCTACACCTTC. Its protein product is CASSQVRGRGYTF. Based on the CDR3 plus reference TRBV14 and TRBJ1-2, the full variable domain is EAGVTQFPSHSVIEKGQTVTLRCDPISGHDNLYWYRRVMGKEIKFLLHFVKESKQDESGMPNNRFLAERTGGTYSTLKVQPAELEDSGVYFCASSQVRGRGYTFGSGTRLTVV.

This clone has more than one count but fewer than ten. The V call is TRBV30, the J call TRBJ2-3; 8 bases align to TRBD1. Germline V gene sequence: CDR1 GTSNPN, CDR2 SVGIG (reference sequence). The junction had 2 bases not matched to a gene; V was cut back by 3 bases and J by 0 bases. The length of the CDR3 is 14 residues. The CDR3 protein is CAWRRDRSTDTQYF. The CDR3 DNA reads TGTGCCTGGAGGAGGGACAGGAGCACAGATACGCAGTATTTT.

V and J are TRBV25-1 and TRBJ1-6; tentative D call: TRBD1 (5 bases). V gave up 9 bases and J gave up 8 bases, with 11 bases separating them. The V gene's germline CDR1 is MGHDK and CDR2 SYGVNS. This CDR3 contains 12 residues. The CDR3: CASRTGYSPLHF. In nucleotides, the CDR3 is TGTGCCAGTAGAACAGGTTATTCACCCCTCCACTTT.

This chain links TRBV28 with TRBJ2-7; D perhaps matches TRBD2 (5 bases). The CDR3 runs to 16 residues. Trimming removed 6 bases at V and 1 base at J, with 19 bases between. The germline V gene encodes CDR1 MDHEN and CDR2 SYDVKM. CDR3 amino acids: CASSQKFGGFSYEQYF. CDR3 nucleotide sequence: TGTGCCAGCAGCCAAAAGTTTGGCGGGTTTTCCTACGAGCAGTACTTC.

This clone was picked up a small number of times. The chain recombines TRBV2 with TRBJ2-3; D is uncertain. This CDR3 region has 13 residues. The V gene's germline CDR1 is SNHLY and CDR2 FYNNEI. Trimming took 8 bases from V and 2 from J, leaving 11 bases between them. CDR3 in DNA: TGTGCCAGCTGCACAGAGTCCACAGATACGCAGTATTTT. It translates to CASCTESTDTQYF.

The chain is built from TRBV5-1 and TRBJ2-1, with D possibly TRBD1 on 6 matching bases. Trimming left V 5 bases short and J 6 bases short, with 15 bases between. The CDR3 is 14 residues long. Germline values: CDR1 SGHRS, CDR2 YFSETQ. CDR3 sequence: CASSSGQGGNEQFF. The CDR3, as DNA: TGCGCCAGCAGTTCAGGCCAAGGGGGCAATGAGCAGTTCTTC.

This chain links TRBV14 with TRBJ1-1; 11 bases line up with TRBD1. With 6 bases clipped from V and 4 bases from J, the junction kept 10 bases outside the gene matches. This CDR3 region has 16 residues. Germline V gene sequence: CDR1 SGHDN, CDR2 FVKESK. For the CDR3, the DNA is TGTGCCAGCAGGCTTAGGACAGGGGGCGCGGGCACTGAAGCTTTCTTT. Its translation: CASRLRTGGAGTEAFF.

V usage is TRBV29-1 and J usage is TRBJ2-7; D is ambiguous. The V gene lost 2 bases and the J gene lost 0 bases, with 8 bases spanning the gap. The CDR3 is 13 residues long. Germline loops: CDR1 SQVTM, CDR2 ANQGSEA. The CDR3 is CSVEFPSSYEQYF. CDR3 nucleotide sequence: TGCAGCGTTGAATTCCCTTCCTCCTACGAGCAGTACTTC.

Only one count was recorded for this clone. This chain links TRBV2 with TRBJ1-2, with a possible D match to TRBD1 (5 bases). CDR1 SNHLY and CDR2 FYNNEI come from the germline V gene. The CDR3 extends over 13 amino acids. V lost 6 bases, J lost 1 base, and 9 bases lay in between. CDR3 residues: CASSPRVNYGYTF. CDR3 bases: TGTGCCAGCAGCCCCAGGGTTAACTATGGCTACACCTTC.

This chain uses TRBV2 with TRBJ2-5; unclear D gene. V lost 5 bases, J lost 4 bases, and 20 bases lay in between. Germline values: CDR1 SNHLY, CDR2 FYNNEI. The CDR3 has 16 residues. Here the CDR3 DNA reads TGTGCCAGCAGTCCCCGGGTGGCGACGGGTATAGAGACCCAGTACTTC. It codes for CASSPRVATGIETQYF.